This entry features one TCR beta chain sequence. What it binds is not known. The assay was immunoSEQ multiplex PCR, and TCRdb's table has in-frame clones only and misses some. The sample lists 250,000 to 300,000 clones, approximately 94% occurring once. CDR1 and CDR2 from the germline V gene are SGHRS and YFSETQ. V lost 3 bases and J lost 10; bases outside the gene matches: 16. The CDR3 loop spans 17 amino acids. This entry is derived from a study of T cell responses to AZD1222 COVID-19 vaccine. Overall study results and limits: Repertoires were obtained only post-peak T cell response.

The material sequenced was peripheral blood, taken 28 days after the second AZD1222 dose. This receptor was obtained from an adult who received the AZD1222 COVID-19 vaccine. This chain uses TRBV5-1 with TRBJ2-1, with TRBD2 identical over 10 bases. CDR3 sequence reads: CASSSYSSGGTWVEQFF. The CDR3 coding sequence is TGCGCCAGCAGCTCATATTCTAGCGGGGGAACGTGGGTCGAGCAGTTCTTC.